What follows are 21 T cell receptor beta chains derived from one specimen sequenced in a study of T cell repertoires in cytomegalovirus infection. TCRdb fed the reads into MiXCR, producing one record per CDR3 protein. The data show 450,000 to 550,000 distinct CDR3 sequences, with about 44% seen just once and roughly two fifths held by the top ten. Their specific antigens are unknown. The starting material was cultured PBMCs, obtained from culture after CMV antigen stimulation. All receptors come from a human donor in good health (CMV status not recorded). Some clones in this sample may be carry-over from other donors' samples.

V gene TRBV10-2 combines with J gene TRBJ2-2, with D perhaps TRBD1 (6 bases). Germline CDR1 is WSHSY and CDR2 is SAAADI. CDR3 length: 15 residues. Trimming pared 3 bases from V and 6 bases from J, leaving 14 bases between. CDR3 nucleotide sequence: TGCGCCAGCAGTGACTACAGGGCGGTCGCCGGGGAGCTGTTTTTT. This translates into CASSDYRAVAGELFF.

This rearrangement joins TRBV6-2 or TRBV6-3 to TRBJ2-5; no clear D gene. The V gene's germline CDR1 is MNHEY and CDR2 SVGEGT. Trimming took 0 bases from V and 7 from J, leaving 12 bases between them. The CDR3 sequence is 14 residues long. The CDR3, as DNA: TGTGCCAGCAGTTACTCGCGAGATGTTGGGACCCAGTACTTC. Translating gives CASSYSRDVGTQYF.

The V call is TRBV20-1, the J call TRBJ1-4, with D hard to call. This CDR3 comprises 14 residues. CDR1 and CDR2 (germline): DFQATT, SNEGSKA (reference sequence). Trimming pared 0 bases from V and 7 bases from J, leaving 12 bases between. The CDR3 here is CSARDASLAEKLFF. The DNA for the CDR3 is TGCAGTGCTAGAGACGCGTCTTTGGCTGAAAAACTGTTTTTT.

This clonotype was recorded a few times. This chain connects TRBV7-2 to TRBJ1-5; 7 nucleotides line up with TRBD1. J gave up 6 bases and V 5 bases, and 16 bases lay outside the gene matches. The CDR3 length is 17 residues. The germline V gene has CDR1 SGHTA and CDR2 FQGNSA. Written as DNA, the CDR3 is TGTGCCAGCAGCGCCGGACAGGCCCCGTTGATTGGTCAGCCCCAGCATTTT. This translates into CASSAGQAPLIGQPQHF.

This chain uses TRBV7-4 with TRBJ2-4, with 10 bases matching TRBD1. This CDR3 is built from 15 residues. V was clipped by 5 bases and J by 3 bases; unmatched bases: 4. The germline CDR1 and CDR2 sequences are SGHVT and SQSDAQ. CDR3 in amino acids: CASSPGDRGKNIQYF. CDR3 nucleotides: TGTGCCAGCAGCCCAGGGGACAGGGGCAAAAACATTCAGTACTTC.

The chain employs TRBV7-2 and TRBJ1-5; D gene uncertain. Germline V gene lookup returns CDR1 SGHTA and CDR2 FQGNSA. Deletions cut 4 bases from V and 6 bases from J, with 10 bases between. The CDR3 runs to 13 residues. The CDR3 DNA reads as TGTGCCAGCAGCTCATACATTGGTCAGCCCCAGCATTTT. It encodes CASSSYIGQPQHF. Variable domain in full (rest from reference TRBV7-2 and TRBJ1-5): GAGVSQSPSNKVTEKGKDVELRCDPISGHTALYWYRQSLGQGLEFLIYFQGNSAPDKSGLPSDRFSAERTGGSVSTLTIQRTQQEDSAVYLCASSSYIGQPQHFGDGTRLSIL.

The chain combines TRBV7-2 with TRBJ2-7; 14 nucleotides match TRBD2. CDR1 and CDR2 (germline): SGHTA, FQGNSA. There are 16 residues in the CDR3. V was pared by 0 bases and J by 8 bases, with 6 bases of the junction left unmatched. CDR3 DNA: TGTGCCAGCAGCTTAGCCTCCGGACTAGCGGGAGGAAAGCAGTACTTC. Translating it yields CASSLASGLAGGKQYF.

In this sample, this clonotype turned up a few times. The chain employs TRBV6-2 or TRBV6-3 and TRBJ1-1; 9 bases agree with TRBD1. V was pared by 4 bases and J by 3 bases, with 12 bases of the junction left unmatched. The CDR3 covers 17 residues. Per germline, CDR1 MNHEY and CDR2 SVGEGT. CDR3 loop: CASSSGQGRGHDTEAFF. The CDR3 bases are TGTGCCAGCAGTTCAGGACAGGGGCGGGGACACGACACTGAAGCTTTCTTT.

This chain uses TRBV2 with TRBJ2-1; perhaps TRBD2 as D (5 bases). The CDR3 is 16 residues long. Germline V lookup: CDR1 SNHLY, CDR2 FYNNEI. V was cut by 3 bases and J by 0 bases, with 12 bases left in between. CDR3 sequence (DNA): TGTGCCAGCAGTGAGGATAGCGCTAGCTCCTACAATGAGCAGTTCTTC. Amino acids: CASSEDSASSYNEQFF. The full variable domain, its missing parts supplied by reference TRBV2 and TRBJ2-1, is EPEVTQTPSHQVTQMGQEVILRCVPISNHLYFYWYRQILGQKVEFLVSFYNNEISEKSEIFDDQFSVERPDGSNFTLKIRSTKLEDSAMYFCASSEDSASSYNEQFFGPGTRLTVL.

This clonotype was recorded at least ten times. J is TRBJ2-3 and V is TRBV7-2, with D possibly TRBD2 on 6 matching bases. V was pared by 5 bases and J by 4 bases, with 19 bases between. This CDR3 spans 16 amino acids. Per the germline V gene, CDR1 is SGHTA and CDR2 is FQGNSA. This CDR3 reads CASSLVLAPGPDTQYF. CDR3 nucleotide sequence: TGTGCCAGCAGCCTTGTACTAGCTCCGGGCCCAGATACGCAGTATTTT.

V gene TRBV7-9 combines with J gene TRBJ1-4; unclear D gene. Deletions cut 10 bases from V and 0 bases from J, with 12 bases between. CDR3 length equals 14 residues. Germline values: CDR1 SEHNR, CDR2 FQNEAQ (reference sequence). Here the CDR3 reads CATPQSATNEKLFF. CDR3 bases: TGTGCCACCCCTCAGTCGGCAACTAATGAAAAACTGTTTTTT.

The CDR3 loop reads CASSLWGREGYEQYF. The CDR3 bases are TGTGCCAGCAGCTTATGGGGCCGGGAGGGGTACGAGCAGTACTTC. The chain recombines TRBV7-2 with TRBJ2-7, with 8 bases aligning to TRBD2. J was trimmed by 4 bases and V by 2 bases; bases with no gene match: 7. Germline V gives CDR1 SGHTA, CDR2 FQGNSA. The CDR3 is 15 residues long.

Concerning this clonotype itself: Compared with germline, one end of the junction differs, possibly owing to a read error. This chain uses TRBV18 with TRBJ2-4, with unresolved D. The CDR3 length is 13 residues. Per germline, CDR1 KGHSH and CDR2 LQKENI. CDR3 nucleotide sequence: TGTGCCAGCTCACCACGGTTTGACGGGCCTCTCTTCTTC. Translation gives CASSPRFDGPLFF.

This clonotype showed up just a few times. The CDR3 region is CASSQSSGGNYGYTF. In DNA, the CDR3 is TGTGCCAGCAGTCAATCCTCGGGGGGCAACTATGGCTACACCTTC. The V gene is TRBV12-3 or TRBV12-4, the J gene TRBJ1-2; the D gene is possibly TRBD1 (6 bases). There are 15 residues in the CDR3. V was clipped by 5 bases and J by 2 bases, with 15 bases between them.

This chain uses TRBV20-1 with TRBJ2-5; D gene ambiguous. The V end was cut by 3 bases, the J end by 5 bases, with 4 bases between. This CDR3 has 10 residues. Per the germline V gene, CDR1 is DFQATT and CDR2 is SNEGSKA (reference sequence). The CDR3 DNA reads TGCAGTGCTAGCGGGGAGACCCAGTACTTC. This translates into CSASGETQYF.

This clonotype came up a few times. The chain uses TRBV7-2 and TRBJ2-1; D may be TRBD2 (6 bases). V shed 5 bases and J shed 8 bases, with 13 bases lying between them. Germline V CDR1 and CDR2: SGHTA, FQGNSA. The CDR3 spans 13 residues. CDR3 sequence (DNA): TGTGCCAGCAGCCCGAGATGGGGGGATGAGCAGTTCTTC. Translated, it gives CASSPRWGDEQFF.

The V and J genes are TRBV2 and TRBJ2-1, with D possibly TRBD2 on 6 matching bases. Germline V gene data show CDR1 as SNHLY and CDR2 as FYNNEI. V was shortened by 7 bases and J by 5 bases, with 15 bases between the two germline ends. This CDR3 contains 14 residues. The DNA for the CDR3 is TGTGCCAGCACGGGGGTTGAATTGGACAATGAGCAGTTCTTC. Translating it yields CASTGVELDNEQFF.

The table lists this clonotype with a few counts. The J gene is TRBJ2-3, the V gene TRBV6-2 or TRBV6-3; D is undetermined. This CDR3 is built from 17 residues. V was pared by 2 bases and J by 0 bases, with 15 bases between. Looked up from germline, CDR1 is MNHEY and CDR2 is SVGEGT. The CDR3 region has the DNA TGTGCCAGCAGTTACAGCCAAAGGAGCGCCAGCACAGATACGCAGTATTTT. Its translation is CASSYSQRSASTDTQYF.

Many counts were recorded for this clonotype. The chain has TRBV12-3 or TRBV12-4 and TRBJ1-3, with D hard to call. CDR3 length: 13 amino acids. Between the trimmed V and J ends, which lost 4 bases and 3 bases, there was a span of 7 bases. This CDR3 reads CASSSYSGNTIYF. DNA for the CDR3: TGTGCCAGCAGTTCCTACAGTGGAAACACCATATATTTT.

This sequence joins TRBV6-5 and TRBJ2-2; 7 bases agree with TRBD1. The germline V gene has CDR1 MNHEY and CDR2 SVGAGI. Unmatched junction bases numbered 5, after V lost 0 bases and J lost 7 bases. The CDR3 length is 15 residues. The CDR3 bases are TGTGCCAGCAGTTACTCTACAGGGGCTGGCGGGGAGCTGTTTTTT. This codes for CASSYSTGAGGELFF.

This clonotype was observed a handful of times. The genes are TRBV7-2 and TRBJ2-7, with 10 bases fitting TRBD2. V dropped 1 base and J dropped 2; count of bases not matched to a gene: 5. The V gene's germline CDR1 is SGHTA and CDR2 FQGNSA. This CDR3 has 16 amino acids. CDR3 DNA: TGTGCCAGCAGCTTAGGAGTTAGCGGGGGGCCCTACGAGCAGTACTTC. It translates to CASSLGVSGGPYEQYF.